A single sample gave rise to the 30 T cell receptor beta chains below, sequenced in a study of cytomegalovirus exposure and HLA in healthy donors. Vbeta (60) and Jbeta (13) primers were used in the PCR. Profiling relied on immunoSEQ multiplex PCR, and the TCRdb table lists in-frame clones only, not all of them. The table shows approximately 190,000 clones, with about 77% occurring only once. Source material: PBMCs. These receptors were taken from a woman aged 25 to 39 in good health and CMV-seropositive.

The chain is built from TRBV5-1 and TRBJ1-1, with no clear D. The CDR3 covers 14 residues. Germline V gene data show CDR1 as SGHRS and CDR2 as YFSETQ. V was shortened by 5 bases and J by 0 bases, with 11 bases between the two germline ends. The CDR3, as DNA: TGCGCCAGCAGTTTCCAGGCGATGAACACTGAAGCTTTCTTT. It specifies CASSFQAMNTEAFF.

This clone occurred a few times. CDR3 DNA: TGTGCCAGCACCCGAAGGGGAGGGGATTCTAGCAATGAGCAGTTCTTC. Protein sequence: CASTRRGGDSSNEQFF. The V gene is TRBV2, the J gene TRBJ2-1; 7 nucleotides align to TRBD2. The CDR3 is 16 amino acids. In germline, CDR1 is SNHLY, CDR2 FYNNEI. V shed 7 bases and J 6 bases; nucleotides not matched to a gene: 15.

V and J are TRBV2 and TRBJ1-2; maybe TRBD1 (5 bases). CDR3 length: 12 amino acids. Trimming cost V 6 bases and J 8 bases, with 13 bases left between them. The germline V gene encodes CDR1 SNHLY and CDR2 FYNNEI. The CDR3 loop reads CASSKRGGGYTF. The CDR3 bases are TGTGCCAGCAGCAAACGCGGGGGAGGCTACACCTTC.

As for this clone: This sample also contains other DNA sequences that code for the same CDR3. CDR3 in DNA: TGTGCCAGCAGCCCGGGACAGGGCTATGGCTACACCTTC. Residues: CASSPGQGYGYTF. This chain links TRBV7-2 with TRBJ1-2; TRBD1 agrees at 9 bases. CDR3 length equals 13 residues. V gave up 5 bases and J gave up 4 bases; unmatched junction bases: 2. CDR1 is SGHTA, CDR2 FQGNSA, per germline.

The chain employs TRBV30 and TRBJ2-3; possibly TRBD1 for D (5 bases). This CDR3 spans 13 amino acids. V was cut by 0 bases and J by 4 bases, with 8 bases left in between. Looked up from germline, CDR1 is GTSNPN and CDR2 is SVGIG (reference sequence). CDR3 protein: CAWSVQAADTQYF. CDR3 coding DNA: TGTGCCTGGAGTGTACAGGCGGCAGATACGCAGTATTTT.

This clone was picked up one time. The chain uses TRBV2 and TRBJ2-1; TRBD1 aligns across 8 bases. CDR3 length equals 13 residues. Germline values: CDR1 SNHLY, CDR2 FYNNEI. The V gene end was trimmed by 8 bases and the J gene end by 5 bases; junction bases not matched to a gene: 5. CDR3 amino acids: CASDLQGDNEQFF. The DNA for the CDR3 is TGTGCCAGCGACCTACAGGGGGACAATGAGCAGTTCTTC. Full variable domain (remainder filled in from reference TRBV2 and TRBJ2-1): EPEVTQTPSHQVTQMGQEVILRCVPISNHLYFYWYRQILGQKVEFLVSFYNNEISEKSEIFDDQFSVERPDGSNFTLKIRSTKLEDSAMYFCASDLQGDNEQFFGPGTRLTVL.

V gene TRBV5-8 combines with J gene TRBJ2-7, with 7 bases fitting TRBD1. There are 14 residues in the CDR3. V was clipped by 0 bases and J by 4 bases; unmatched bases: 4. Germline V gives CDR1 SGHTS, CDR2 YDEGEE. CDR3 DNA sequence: TGTGCCAGCAGCTTGGCCGAGACAGGGTACGAGCAGTACTTC. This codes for CASSLAETGYEQYF.

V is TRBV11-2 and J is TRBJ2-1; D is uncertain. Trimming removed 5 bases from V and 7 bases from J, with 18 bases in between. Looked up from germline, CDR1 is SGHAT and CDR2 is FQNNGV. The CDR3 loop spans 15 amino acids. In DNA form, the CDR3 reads TGTGCCAGCAGCCCCCTGTCCAACAGCCAGAATGAGCAGTTCTTC. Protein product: CASSPLSNSQNEQFF.

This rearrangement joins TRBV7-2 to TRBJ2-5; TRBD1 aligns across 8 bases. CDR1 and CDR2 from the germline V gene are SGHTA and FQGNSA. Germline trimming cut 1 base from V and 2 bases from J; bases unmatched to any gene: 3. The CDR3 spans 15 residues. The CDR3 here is CASSLGDRGQETQYF. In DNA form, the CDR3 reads TGTGCCAGCAGCTTAGGCGACAGGGGACAAGAGACCCAGTACTTC. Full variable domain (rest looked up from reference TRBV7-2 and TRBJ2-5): GAGVSQSPSNKVTEKGKDVELRCDPISGHTALYWYRQSLGQGLEFLIYFQGNSAPDKSGLPSDRFSAERTGGSVSTLTIQRTQQEDSAVYLCASSLGDRGQETQYFGPGTRLLVL.

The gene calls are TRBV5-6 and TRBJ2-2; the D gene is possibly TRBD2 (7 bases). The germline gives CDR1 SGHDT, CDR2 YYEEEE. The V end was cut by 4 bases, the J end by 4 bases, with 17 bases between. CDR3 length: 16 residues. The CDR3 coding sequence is TGTGCCAGCAGCCGGTGGGGGGGCAAGGGCACCGGGGAGCTGTTTTTT. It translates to CASSRWGGKGTGELFF.

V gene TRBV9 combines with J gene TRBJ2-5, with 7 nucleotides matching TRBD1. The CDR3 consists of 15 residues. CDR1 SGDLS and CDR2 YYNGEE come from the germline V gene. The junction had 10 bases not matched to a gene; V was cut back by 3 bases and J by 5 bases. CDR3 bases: TGTGCCAGCAGCGACAGGGGAACAGGGGAGGAGACCCAGTACTTC. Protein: CASSDRGTGEETQYF.

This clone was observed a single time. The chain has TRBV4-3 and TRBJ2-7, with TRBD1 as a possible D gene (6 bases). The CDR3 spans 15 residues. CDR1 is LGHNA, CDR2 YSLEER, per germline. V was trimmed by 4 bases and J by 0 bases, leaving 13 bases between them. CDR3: CASSLGVDSSYEQYF. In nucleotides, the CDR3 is TGCGCCAGCAGCCTCGGTGTGGACAGCTCCTACGAGCAGTACTTC.

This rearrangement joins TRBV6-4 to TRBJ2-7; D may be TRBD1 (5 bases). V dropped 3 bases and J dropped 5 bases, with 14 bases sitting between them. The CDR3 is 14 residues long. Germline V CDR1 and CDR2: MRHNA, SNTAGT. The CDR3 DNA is TGTGCCAGCAGTGAACAGGCCCCTAACCACGAGCAGTACTTC. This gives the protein CASSEQAPNHEQYF.

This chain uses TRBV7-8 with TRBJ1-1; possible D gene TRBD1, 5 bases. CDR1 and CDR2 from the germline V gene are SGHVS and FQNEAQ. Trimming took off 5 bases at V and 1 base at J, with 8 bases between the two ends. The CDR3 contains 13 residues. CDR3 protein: CASSPGGNTEAFF. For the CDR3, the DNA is TGTGCCAGCAGCCCCGGGGGGAACACTGAAGCTTTCTTT.

CDR3 nucleotides: TGCAGCGTCGTACAGGACACCGGGGAGCTGTTTTTT. This gives the protein CSVVQDTGELFF. The chain employs TRBV29-1 and TRBJ2-2; TRBD1 is a possible D gene (5 bases). Trimming removed 6 bases from V and 3 bases from J, with 8 bases in between. CDR1 is SQVTM and CDR2 is ANQGSEA in the germline V gene. CDR3 length: 12 residues.

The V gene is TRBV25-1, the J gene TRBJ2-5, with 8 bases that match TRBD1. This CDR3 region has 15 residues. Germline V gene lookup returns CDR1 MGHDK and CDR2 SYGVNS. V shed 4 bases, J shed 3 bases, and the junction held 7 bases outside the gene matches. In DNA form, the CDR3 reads TGTGCCAGCAGTGGTCTCGGACAGGGTGAAGAGACCCAGTACTTC. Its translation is CASSGLGQGEETQYF.

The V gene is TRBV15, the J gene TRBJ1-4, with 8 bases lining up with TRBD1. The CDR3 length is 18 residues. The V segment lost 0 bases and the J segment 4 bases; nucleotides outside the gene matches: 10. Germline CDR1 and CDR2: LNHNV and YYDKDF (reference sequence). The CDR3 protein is CATSRDEPGTGDNEKLFF. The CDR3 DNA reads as TGTGCCACCAGCAGAGATGAACCGGGGACAGGAGATAATGAAAAACTGTTTTTT. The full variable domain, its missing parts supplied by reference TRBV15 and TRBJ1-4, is DAMVIQNPRYQVTQFGKPVTLSCSQTLNHNVMYWYQQKSSQAPKLLFHYYDKDFNNEADTPDNFQSRRPNTSFCFLDIRSPGLGDTAMYLCATSRDEPGTGDNEKLFFGSGTQLSVL.

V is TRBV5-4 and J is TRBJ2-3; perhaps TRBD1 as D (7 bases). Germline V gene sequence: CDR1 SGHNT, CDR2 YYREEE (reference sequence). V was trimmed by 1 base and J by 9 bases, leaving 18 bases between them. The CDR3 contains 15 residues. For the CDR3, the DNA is TGTGCCAGCAGCTTGTGGCAGGGGGGAATTAAGACGCAGTATTTT. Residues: CASSLWQGGIKTQYF.

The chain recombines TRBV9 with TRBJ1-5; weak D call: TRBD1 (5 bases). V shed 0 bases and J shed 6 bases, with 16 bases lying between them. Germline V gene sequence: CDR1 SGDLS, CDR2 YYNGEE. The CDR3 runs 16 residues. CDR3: CASSVAWEGQVQPQHF. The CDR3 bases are TGTGCCAGCAGCGTAGCTTGGGAGGGGCAGGTTCAGCCCCAGCATTTT.

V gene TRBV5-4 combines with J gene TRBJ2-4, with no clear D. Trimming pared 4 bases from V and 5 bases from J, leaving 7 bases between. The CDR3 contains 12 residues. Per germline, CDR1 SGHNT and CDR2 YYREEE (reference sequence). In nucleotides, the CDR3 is TGTGCCAGCAGCCGCGGAGAAAACATTCAGTACTTC. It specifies CASSRGENIQYF. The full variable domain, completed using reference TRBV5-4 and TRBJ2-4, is ETGVTQSPTHLIKTRGQQVTLRCSSQSGHNTVSWYQQALGQGPQFIFQYYREEENGRGNFPPRFSGLQFPNYSSELNVNALELDDSALYLCASSRGENIQYFGAGTRLSVL.

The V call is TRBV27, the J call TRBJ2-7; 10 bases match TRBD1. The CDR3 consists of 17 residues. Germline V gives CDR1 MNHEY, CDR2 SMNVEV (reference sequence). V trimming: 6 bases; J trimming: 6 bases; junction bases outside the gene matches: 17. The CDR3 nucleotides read TGTGCCAGCAGAACTCTTACACCGGGACAGGGGTCTTTCGAGCAGTACTTC. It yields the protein CASRTLTPGQGSFEQYF.

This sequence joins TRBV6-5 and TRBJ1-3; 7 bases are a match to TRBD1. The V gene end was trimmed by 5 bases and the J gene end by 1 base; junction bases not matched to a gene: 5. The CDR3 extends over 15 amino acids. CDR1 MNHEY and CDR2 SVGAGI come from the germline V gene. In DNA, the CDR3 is TGTGCCAGCAGTCTACAGGGGATGTCTGGAAACACCATATATTTT. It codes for CASSLQGMSGNTIYF.

For the CDR3, the DNA is TGTGCCAGCAGTGGGACAGGGGGCTTAGAGACCCAGTACTTC. Its protein is CASSGTGGLETQYF. The V gene is TRBV2, the J gene TRBJ2-5; 11 positions match TRBD1. V lost 4 bases, J lost 4 bases, and 2 bases stayed unmatched. Germline V gene sequence: CDR1 SNHLY, CDR2 FYNNEI. The CDR3 spans 14 residues.

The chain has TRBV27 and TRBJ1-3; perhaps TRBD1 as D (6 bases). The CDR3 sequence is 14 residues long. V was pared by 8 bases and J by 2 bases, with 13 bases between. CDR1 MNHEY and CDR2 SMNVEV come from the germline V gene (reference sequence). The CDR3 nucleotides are TGTGCCAGCGGGGGTTGGGGGCCTGGAAACACCATATATTTT. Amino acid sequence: CASGGWGPGNTIYF.

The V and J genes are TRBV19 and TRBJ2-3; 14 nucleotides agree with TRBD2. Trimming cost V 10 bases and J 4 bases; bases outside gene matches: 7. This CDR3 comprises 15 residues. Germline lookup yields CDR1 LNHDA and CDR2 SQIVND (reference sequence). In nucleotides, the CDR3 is TGTGCCACTCGGACTAGCGGGAGGAGGCCAGATACGCAGTATTTT. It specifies CATRTSGRRPDTQYF.

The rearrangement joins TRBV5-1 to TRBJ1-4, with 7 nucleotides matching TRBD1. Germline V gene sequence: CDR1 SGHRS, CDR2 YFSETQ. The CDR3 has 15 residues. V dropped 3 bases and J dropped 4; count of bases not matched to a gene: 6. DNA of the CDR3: TGCGCCAGCAGCTCTTTTGGGACAGATAATGAAAAACTGTTTTTT. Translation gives CASSSFGTDNEKLFF.

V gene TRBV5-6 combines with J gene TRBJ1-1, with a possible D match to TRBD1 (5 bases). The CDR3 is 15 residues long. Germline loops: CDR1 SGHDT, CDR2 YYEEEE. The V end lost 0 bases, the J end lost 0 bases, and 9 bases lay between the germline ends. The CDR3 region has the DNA TGTGCCAGCAGCTTGGGGAGGGGAATGAACACTGAAGCTTTCTTT. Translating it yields CASSLGRGMNTEAFF.

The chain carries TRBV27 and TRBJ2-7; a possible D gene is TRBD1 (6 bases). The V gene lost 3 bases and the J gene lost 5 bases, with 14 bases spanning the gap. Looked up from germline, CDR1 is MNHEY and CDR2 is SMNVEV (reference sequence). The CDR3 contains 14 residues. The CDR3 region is CASSFYVQGHEQYF. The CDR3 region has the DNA TGTGCCAGCAGTTTTTATGTGCAGGGGCACGAGCAGTACTTC.

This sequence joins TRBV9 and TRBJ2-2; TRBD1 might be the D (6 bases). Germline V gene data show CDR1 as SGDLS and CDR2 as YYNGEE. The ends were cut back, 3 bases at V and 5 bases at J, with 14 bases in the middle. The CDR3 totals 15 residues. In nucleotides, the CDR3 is TGTGCCAGCAGCGCCCCGACAGGCCCAACCGGGGAGCTGTTTTTT. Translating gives CASSAPTGPTGELFF.

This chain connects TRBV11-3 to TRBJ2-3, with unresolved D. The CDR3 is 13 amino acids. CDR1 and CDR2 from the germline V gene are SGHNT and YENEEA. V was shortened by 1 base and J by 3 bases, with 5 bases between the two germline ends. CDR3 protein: CASSLGGTDTQYF. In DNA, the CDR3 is TGTGCCAGCAGCTTAGGAGGTACAGATACGCAGTATTTT. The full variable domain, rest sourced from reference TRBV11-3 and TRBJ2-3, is EAGVVQSPRYKIIEKKQPVAFWCNPISGHNTLYWYLQNLGQGPELLIRYENEEAVDDSQLPKDRFSAERLKGVDSTLKIQPAELGDSAVYLCASSLGGTDTQYFGPGTRLTVL.